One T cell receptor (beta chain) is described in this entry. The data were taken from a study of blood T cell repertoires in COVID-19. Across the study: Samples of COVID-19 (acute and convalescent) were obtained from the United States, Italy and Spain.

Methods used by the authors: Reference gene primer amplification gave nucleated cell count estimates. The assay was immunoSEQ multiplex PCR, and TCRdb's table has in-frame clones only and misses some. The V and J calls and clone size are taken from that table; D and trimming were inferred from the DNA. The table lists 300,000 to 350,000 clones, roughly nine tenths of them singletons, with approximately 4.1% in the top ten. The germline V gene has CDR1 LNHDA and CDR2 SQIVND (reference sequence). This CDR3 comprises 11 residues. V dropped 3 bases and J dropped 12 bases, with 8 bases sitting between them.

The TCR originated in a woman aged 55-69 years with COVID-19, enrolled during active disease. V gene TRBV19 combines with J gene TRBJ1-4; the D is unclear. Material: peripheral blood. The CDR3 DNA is TGTGCCAGTAGTATGAGCACGGAACTGTTTTTT. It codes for CASSMSTELFF.